This TCR beta chain was documented in a study of T-cell reconstitution after alpha-beta-depleted transplantation in children. Broader study findings: A year post-transplant, T-cell counts and diversity derived mostly from newly produced T cells. Elevated TCRbeta diversity at day 60 was traced, in some patients, to surviving recipient T cells and thymic progenitors. Approximately two months post-transplant, alpha-beta T cells reportedly originated from several hundred expanded graft clones.

This clonotype was counted a single time. Its antigen remains unknown. In germline, CDR1 is SNHLY, CDR2 FYNNEI. V lost 6 bases and J lost 8, with 11 bases in between. The CDR3 runs to 12 residues. Using unique molecular identifiers, the investigators prepared the TCRbeta library. TCRdb used MiXCR to reprocess the PCR reads, holding one entry per CDR3 protein. The sample has roughly 340,000 distinct CDR3 sequences, 15% to 20% seen once. This sequence originates from a male patient aged 2-15 years who had a stem cell transplant for acute lymphoblastic leukemia, so the T cells may come from the graft donor. V usage is TRBV2 and J usage is TRBJ2-1, with no clear D. Sequenced here: PBMCs, mostly from graft donor cells, sampled 360 days after TCRalphabeta/CD19-depleted stem cell transplant. The CDR3 protein is CASRKSLDEQFF. The CDR3 nucleotides read TGTGCCAGCAGAAAATCGCTGGATGAGCAGTTCTTC.